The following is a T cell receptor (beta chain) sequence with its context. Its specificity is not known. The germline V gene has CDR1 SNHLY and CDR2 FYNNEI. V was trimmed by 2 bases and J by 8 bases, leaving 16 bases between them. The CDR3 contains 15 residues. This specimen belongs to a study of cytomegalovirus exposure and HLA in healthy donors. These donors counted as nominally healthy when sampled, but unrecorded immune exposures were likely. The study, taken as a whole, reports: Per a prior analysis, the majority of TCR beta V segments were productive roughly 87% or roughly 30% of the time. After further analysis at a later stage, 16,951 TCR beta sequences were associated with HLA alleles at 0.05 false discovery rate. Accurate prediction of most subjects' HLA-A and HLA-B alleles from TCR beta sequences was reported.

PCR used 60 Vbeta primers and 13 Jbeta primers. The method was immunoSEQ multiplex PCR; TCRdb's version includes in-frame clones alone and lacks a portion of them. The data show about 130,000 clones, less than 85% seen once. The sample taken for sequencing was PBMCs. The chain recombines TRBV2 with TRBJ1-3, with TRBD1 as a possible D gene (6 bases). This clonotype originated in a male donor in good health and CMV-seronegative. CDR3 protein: CASSETPGERDTIYF. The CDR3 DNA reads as TGTGCCAGCAGTGAAACGCCAGGGGAACGAGACACCATATATTTT. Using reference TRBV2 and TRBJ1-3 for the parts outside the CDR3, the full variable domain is EPEVTQTPSHQVTQMGQEVILRCVPISNHLYFYWYRQILGQKVEFLVSFYNNEISEKSEIFDDQFSVERPDGSNFTLKIRSTKLEDSAMYFCASSETPGERDTIYFGEGSWLTVV.